The T cell receptor (beta chain) described here comes from a study of blood T cells in healthy people across ages. It was with a sample-barcoded 5' primer and a J-beta primer mix that a second PCR of roughly 7 to 12 cycles was run. From the 5' RACE reads, TCRdb called clonotypes with MiXCR, one entry per CDR3 protein. The sample yields 1.5 million to 2 million distinct CDR3 sequences, about 49% seen once. The CDR3 spans 15 residues. Germline-derived CDR1 and CDR2 are SGHKS and YYEKEE (reference sequence). Trimming removed 2 bases from V and 7 bases from J, with 16 bases in between. The source material was blood. The receptor was derived from a woman aged 35 to 49 in good health. The rearrangement uses TRBV5-5 and TRBJ2-1, with D perhaps assigned TRBD1 or TRBD2 (5 bases each). This CDR3 is CASSLHGAQGNEQFF. CDR3 nucleotides: TGTGCCAGCAGCTTACACGGGGCCCAAGGGAATGAGCAGTTCTTC.